The rows below give T cell receptor beta chains drawn from one sample of a study of Graves' ophthalmopathy and Graves' hyperthyroidism. Via MiXCR, TCRdb re-called the multiplex PCR reads, giving one row per CDR3 protein. Here the sample spans about 390,000 distinct CDR3 sequences, just over 15% being singletons. Sequenced: peripheral blood. The receptors were sampled from a woman between 18 and 30 years old with stable Graves' hyperthyroidism. Each CDR3 is given with its conserved first and last residue. The order of the fields is J gene, V gene, clone size, D gene, CDR3 DNA, CDR3 protein. D genes are given only for firm matches. Expanded clones are given a class, and other clones once, few, many or no size at all.

TRBJ1-2,TRBV19,many,.,TGTGCCAGTAGTTCCCCTGTCAAGCTCGGAACCCCAACTAACTATGGCTACACCTTC,CASSSPVKLGTPTNYGYTF
TRBJ2-7,TRBV20-1,many,.,TGCAGTGCTAGCTTACAGGCCTCTGGGTACGAGCAGTACTTC,CSASLQASGYEQYF
TRBJ1-5,TRBV12-3/TRBV12-4,many,TRBD1,TGTGCCAGCAGGAGGGACAGGGCGCAGCCCCAGCATTTT,CASRRDRAQPQHF
TRBJ1-1,TRBV19,.,.,.,CASSMHVGSGSTESFF
TRBJ1-3,TRBV7-2,many,.,TGTGCCAGCAGCTACAGCCTTAGCTCTGGAAACACCATATATTTT,CASSYSLSSGNTIYF
TRBJ2-7,TRBV10-3,many,TRBD2,TGTGCCATCAGTGAGGCGGGGGGTGGCTCCTACGAGCAGTACTTC,CAISEAGGGSYEQYF
TRBJ1-2,TRBV4-2,many,TRBD1,TGTGCCAGCAGCGCGCGTCACTCGGACAGGATTTATGGCTACACCTTC,CASSARHSDRIYGYTF
TRBJ1-1,TRBV7-9,few,.,TGTGCCAGCAGCTTATCGGGGGCAAGAACTGAAGCTTTCTTT,CASSLSGARTEAFF
TRBJ1-1,TRBV15,many,.,TGTGCCACCAGCAGAGATATCAGAGCTAACACTGAAGCTTTCTTT,CATSRDIRANTEAFF
TRBJ1-6,TRBV4-2,many,.,TGTGCCAGCAGCCAAGAGGGTTCACCCCTCCACTTT,CASSQEGSPLHF
TRBJ1-2,TRBV7-2,many,.,TGTGCCAGCAGCTTAGCGTCAGGGGACTATGGCTACACCTTC,CASSLASGDYGYTF
TRBJ1-2,TRBV6-1,many,.,TGTGCCAGCAGTCCCCCTGGGGCATTTAACTATGGCTACACCTTC,CASSPPGAFNYGYTF
TRBJ1-2,TRBV7-3,.,.,TGTGCCAGCAGCTTGAACGGCGGGTATGGCTACACCTTC,CASSLNGGYGYTF
TRBJ1-2,TRBV12-3/TRBV12-4,many,.,TGTGCCAGCAGCTCCGGGACATATGGCTACACCTTC,CASSSGTYGYTF
TRBJ1-1,TRBV10-3,many,.,TGTGCCATCAGTGACGTCCAGGGAGGAATGAACACTGAAGCTTTCTTT,CAISDVQGGMNTEAFF
TRBJ2-5,TRBV12-3/TRBV12-4,many,TRBD2,TGTGCCAGCAGTTTACCTCGCGGACTAGCGGAAGAGACCCAGTACTTC,CASSLPRGLAEETQYF
TRBJ2-5,TRBV12-3/TRBV12-4,many,.,TGTGCCAGCAGTCCCTCGACGGAGGAGACCCAGTACTTC,CASSPSTEETQYF
TRBJ2-5,TRBV19,.,.,TGTGCCAGTAGTTCCCTAACAGGGGCAGGAGGGGAGACCCAGTACTTC,CASSSLTGAGGETQYF
TRBJ2-5,TRBV6-1,many,TRBD2,TGTGCCAGCAGTGGCCGGACTAGCGGGGGGGCTAAGGAGACCCAGTACTTC,CASSGRTSGGAKETQYF
TRBJ2-7,TRBV29-1,.,.,TGCAGCGTGCTCACAGGGAGCTCCTACGAGCAGTACTTC,CSVLTGSSYEQYF
TRBJ1-1,TRBV2,many,.,TGTGCCAGCAGTGACGACGCAAGGATGAACACTGAAGCTTTCTTT,CASSDDARMNTEAFF
TRBJ2-4,TRBV27,many,TRBD1,TGTGCCAGCGCACGGACAGGGGGCAGGGACATTCAGTACTTC,CASARTGGRDIQYF